This T cell receptor beta chain appears in the sequencing data of a study of blood T cell repertoires in COVID-19. For the study at large: The United States, Italy and Spain supplied acute and convalescent COVID-19 samples.

Per the original data handling: Amplification from reference gene primers served as the basis for estimated nucleated cell counts. The repertoire was sequenced with immunoSEQ multiplex PCR; TCRdb's copy has only in-frame clones and lacks some. V and J calls and clone size are as listed in that table; D and trimming were resolved from the DNA. The table has approximately 250,000 clones, more than 75% seen once. Germline V gene lookup returns CDR1 MNHNY and CDR2 SVGAGI (reference sequence). V lost 4 bases to trimming and J lost 8 bases, with 9 bases between them. The CDR3 consists of 12 residues. This clone was picked up one time. Seattle cases were enrolled at active infection and followed longitudinally.

The chain joins TRBV6-6 to TRBJ2-1; TRBD2 might be the D (5 bases). The receptor comes from a woman older than 75 with COVID-19, enrolled during active disease. The sample was peripheral blood. The CDR3 coding sequence is TGTGCCAGCAGTTCCAGCGGATATGAGCAGTTCTTC. Protein: CASSSSGYEQFF.